These T cell receptor beta chains were read from a single sample in a study of human T cells and chemical hapten exposure. TCRdb fed the RACE reads into MiXCR, producing one record per CDR3 protein. The sample lists around 340,000 distinct CDR3 sequences, about 7% occurring once. Sequenced material: whole blood, taken in connection with sensitization to the hapten diphenylcyclopropenone (DPC). The origin of the receptors is a woman between 18 and 29 years old with alopecia areata. Some clones in this sample may be carry-over from other donors' samples. Each CDR3 is given with its conserved first and last residue. The D gene is left open where the match is weak. Clone size is not always given. Where it is, it says once, few, many or a class for expanded clones.

j_gene	d_gene	v_gene	abundance	CDR3aa	CDR3nt
TRBJ2-3	TRBD2	TRBV29-1	few	CSVGSGGHTDTQYF	TGCAGCGTTGGGAGCGGGGGGCACACAGATACGCAGTATTTT
TRBJ2-7	TRBD1	TRBV27	many	CASSFVTGGMSYEQYF	TGTGCCAGCAGTTTCGTAACAGGGGGCATGTCCTACGAGCAGTACTTC
TRBJ2-2	TRBD2	TRBV10-3	many	CAISEGERETGELFF	TGTGCCATCAGTGAAGGCGAGCGGGAGACCGGGGAGCTGTTTTTT
TRBJ2-5	.	TRBV4-3	.	CASSHGLERQETQYF	TGCGCCAGCAGCCATGGCCTGGAAAGACAAGAGACCCAGTACTTC
TRBJ2-7	.	TRBV7-9	few	CASSLTGNYEQYF	TGTGCCAGCAGCTTAACAGGGAACTACGAGCAGTACTTC
TRBJ2-7	TRBD1	TRBV6-2/TRBV6-3	.	CASSAGTALTYEQYF	TGTGCCAGCAGCGCCGGGACAGCCTTGACCTACGAGCAGTACTTC
TRBJ1-6	.	TRBV6-5	.	CASSYSRASSYNSPLHF	TGTGCCAGCAGTTACTCAAGGGCGAGCTCCTATAATTCACCCCTCCACTTT
TRBJ1-1	.	TRBV7-2	.	CASSPFYGNTEAFF	TGTGCCAGCAGCCCATTCTATGGGAACACTGAAGCTTTCTTT
TRBJ2-3	TRBD2	TRBV5-4	few	CASSLGLAGGQSTDTQYF	TGTGCCAGCAGCTTAGGGCTAGCGGGGGGGCAAAGCACAGATACGCAGTATTTT
TRBJ2-3	.	TRBV7-9	many	CAWVSADTQYF	TGTGCTTGGGTATCGGCAGATACGCAGTATTTT
TRBJ2-3	TRBD1	TRBV6-5	many	CASSRAGTASTDTQYF	TGTGCCAGCAGTCGAGCCGGGACAGCTAGCACAGATACGCAGTATTTT
TRBJ2-7	.	TRBV3-1	many	CASSRGHEQYF	TGTGCCAGCAGCCGAGGCCACGAGCAGTACTTC
TRBJ1-1	TRBD1	TRBV20-1	few	CSAEARTGGNTEAFF	TGCAGTGCCGAAGCTCGGACAGGGGGGAACACTGAAGCTTTCTTT
TRBJ1-1	.	TRBV6-5	few	CASSYGLDGTEAFF	TGTGCCAGCAGTTATGGCTTAGATGGAACTGAAGCTTTCTTT
TRBJ1-5	.	TRBV2	.	CASSEQGSGQPQHF	TGTGCCAGCAGTGAACAGGGTTCGGGGCAGCCCCAGCATTTT
TRBJ1-2	.	TRBV28	few	CASSLWGDYGYTF	TGTGCCAGCAGTTTATGGGGGGACTATGGCTACACCTTC
TRBJ1-6	.	TRBV6-6	few	CASSYELGNSPLHF	TGTGCCAGCAGTTACGAACTCGGGAATTCACCCCTCCACTTT
TRBJ1-2	.	TRBV3-1	few	CASSQLPRTDGYTF	TGTGCCAGCAGCCAGCTTCCAAGGACCGATGGCTACACCTTC
TRBJ2-3	.	TRBV10-3	many	CAISDQRLGLTSTDTQYF	TGTGCCATCAGTGATCAGCGACTTGGTTTGACTAGCACAGATACGCAGTATTTT
TRBJ2-3	TRBD1	TRBV11-2	few	CASSLIRGSSTDTQYF	TGTGCCAGCAGCCTCATCAGGGGGAGCAGCACAGATACGCAGTATTTT
TRBJ1-1	.	TRBV5-1	.	CASSLAVSRNTEAFF	TGCGCCAGCAGCTTGGCTGTTAGCCGGAACACTGAAGCTTTCTTT